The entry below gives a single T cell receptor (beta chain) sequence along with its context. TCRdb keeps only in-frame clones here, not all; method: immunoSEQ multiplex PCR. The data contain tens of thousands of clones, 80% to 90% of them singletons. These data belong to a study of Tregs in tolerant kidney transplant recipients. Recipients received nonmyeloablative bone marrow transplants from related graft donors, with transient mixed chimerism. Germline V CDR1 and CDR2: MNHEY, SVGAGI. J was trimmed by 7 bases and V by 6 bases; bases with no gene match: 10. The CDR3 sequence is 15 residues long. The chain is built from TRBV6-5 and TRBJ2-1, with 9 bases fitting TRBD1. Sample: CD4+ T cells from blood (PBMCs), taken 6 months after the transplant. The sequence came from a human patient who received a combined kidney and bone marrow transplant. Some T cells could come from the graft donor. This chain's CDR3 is CASSPSRTGVNEQFF. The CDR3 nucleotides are TGTGCCAGCAGCCCCTCGAGGACAGGGGTGAATGAGCAGTTCTTC.